The clone carrying this TCR beta chain was counted ten times or more. The data belong to a study of regulatory T cells in long-lasting Graves disease. Library construction for TCR beta used iRepertoire HTBI primers and Arm-PCR of CDR3 regions. TCRdb ran MiXCR on the multiplex PCR reads and lists one entry per CDR3 protein. The sample yields hundreds of thousands of distinct CDR3 sequences, roughly 15% seen once. Time point of the sample: newly diagnosed GD, antithyroid drugs for less than 3 months. With RNA extracted from PBMCs as input, the TCR library was made. This CDR3 has 12 amino acids. V lost 5 bases to trimming and J lost 5 bases; unmatched junction nucleotides: 3. These records were also assigned to another study, of T cells in Graves' hyperthyroidism and ophthalmopathy. From that paper: The HTBI primer set was used in a first-round RT-PCR of the TCR CDR3.

The sequence was collected from a woman aged 35-65 years with Graves disease. V and J are TRBV12-3 or TRBV12-4 and TRBJ2-7; 7 bases fit TRBD1. This sample comprised peripheral blood mononuclear cells (PBMCs), obtained at new diagnosis, from a patient treated with antithyroid drugs. The CDR3 DNA reads as TGTGCCAGCAGTCCAGGGGGAGACGAGCAGTACTTC. Encoded protein: CASSPGGDEQYF.